The 9 T cell receptor beta chains below come from one sample, sequenced in a study of blood T cells in healthy people across ages. A J-beta primer mix and a sample-barcoded 5' primer were used in a second PCR of about 7 to 12 cycles. TCRdb reprocessed the 5' RACE reads via MiXCR and lists one record per CDR3 protein. Of around 780,000 distinct CDR3 sequences in the sample, roughly 25% were seen once. The same specimen was also included in a second study, on T cells of mothers and their children.

The material sequenced was blood. The receptor set was obtained from a boy aged 10-17 years in good health.

A few counts support this clonotype. The gene calls are TRBV20-1 and TRBJ2-5, with TRBD2 matching 11 bases. The CDR3 contains 15 residues. The germline V gene encodes CDR1 DFQATT and CDR2 SNEGSKA (reference sequence). Trimming cost V 0 bases and J 4 bases; bases outside gene matches: 4. The CDR3 DNA is TGCAGTGCTAGAGATCCTAGCGGGGGGCTAGAGACCCAGTACTTC. This translates into CSARDPSGGLETQYF.

This clonotype was found a few times. The chain joins TRBV29-1 to TRBJ2-7, with D possibly matching TRBD2 (5 bases). Deletions cut 1 base from V and 7 bases from J, with 17 bases between. Germline V CDR1 and CDR2: SQVTM, ANQGSEA. The CDR3 loop spans 14 amino acids. CDR3 sequence: CSVEGSSGWKEQYF. The CDR3 DNA sequence: TGCAGCGTTGAAGGTAGCAGCGGCTGGAAAGAGCAGTACTTC.

This clonotype showed up just a few times. The genes are TRBV4-1 and TRBJ1-1, with unresolved D. The CDR3 loop spans 14 amino acids. Deletions cut 3 bases from V and 1 base from J, with 9 bases between. CDR1 and CDR2 (germline): MGHRA, YSYEKL. In DNA, the CDR3 is TGCGCCAGCAGCCAGACGGACCCGAACACTGAAGCTTTCTTT. The encoded protein is CASSQTDPNTEAFF.

This clonotype has just a few counts. This chain joins TRBV5-1 and TRBJ2-7, with unresolved D. Trimming took off 4 bases at V and 0 bases at J, with 11 bases between the two ends. The length of the CDR3 is 14 residues. Germline V gene data show CDR1 as SGHRS and CDR2 as YFSETQ. CDR3 amino acids: CASSADPASYEQYF. CDR3 coding DNA: TGCGCCAGCAGCGCCGATCCAGCCTCCTACGAGCAGTACTTC.

This clonotype turned up a few times. The V gene is TRBV2, the J gene TRBJ2-3; 11 bases map to TRBD2. After removal of 4 bases from V and 6 bases from J, the junction contained 6 bases not matched to a gene. Germline assignment: CDR1 SNHLY and CDR2 FYNNEI. The CDR3 consists of 15 residues. The CDR3 is CASSGATSGADTQYF. In DNA, the CDR3 is TGTGCCAGCAGTGGCGCGACTAGCGGGGCGGATACGCAGTATTTT. The full variable domain, with the rest looked up from reference TRBV2 and TRBJ2-3, is EPEVTQTPSHQVTQMGQEVILRCVPISNHLYFYWYRQILGQKVEFLVSFYNNEISEKSEIFDDQFSVERPDGSNFTLKIRSTKLEDSAMYFCASSGATSGADTQYFGPGTRLTVL.

This clonotype was seen a handful of times. A read error may produce the germline difference seen at one junction end. This chain's CDR3 is CASSSYYRRVDEKLFF. The CDR3 DNA is TGCGCCAGCAGTTCCTACTATAGGAGGGTTGACGAAAAACTGTTTTTT. The chain couples TRBV12-3 or TRBV12-4 to TRBJ1-4; D unclear. There are 16 residues in the CDR3.

This clonotype showed up just a few times. The rearrangement joins TRBV2 to TRBJ1-3, with 9 bases matching TRBD1. The germline gives CDR1 SNHLY, CDR2 FYNNEI. The CDR3 is 14 residues long. The V gene end was trimmed by 6 bases and the J gene end by 4 bases; junction bases not matched to a gene: 4. The CDR3 loop reads CASSGTGLGNTIYF. DNA for the CDR3: TGTGCCAGCAGCGGGACAGGGCTCGGAAACACCATATATTTT.

This clonotype turned up a few times. The V call is TRBV7-3, the J call TRBJ2-7, with TRBD2 matching over 10 bases. The CDR3 has 16 amino acids. V lost 0 bases and J lost 2; bases outside the gene matches: 4. CDR1 and CDR2 from the germline V gene are SGHTA and FQGTGA. CDR3 sequence (DNA): TGTGCCAGCAGCTTAACGGGGACTAGCGTGGCCTACGAGCAGTACTTC. Amino acid sequence: CASSLTGTSVAYEQYF.

The count of this clonotype is one. Here the CDR3 reads CASSPRGGAGITYEQYF. The DNA of the CDR3 is TGTGCCAGCAGTCCCCGAGGAGGTGCGGGGATTACCTACGAGCAGTACTTC. The genes are TRBV6-1 and TRBJ2-1; perhaps TRBD2 as D (6 bases). The closer fit of TRBJ2-7 to the DNA end suggests the J call may be wrong. From germline, CDR1 is MNHNS and CDR2 SASEGT. The CDR3 has 17 amino acids.